This T cell receptor beta chain was sequenced during a study of T cell clusters in autoimmune cytopenias. This clonotype is labeled medium-sized based on frequency. Each sample's input was about 270 ng genomic DNA, some 34,000 genome equivalents. TRB rearrangements were amplified by touch-down multiplex PCR with mixed TRB-A/B primers. TCRdb reprocessed the multiplex PCR reads, with one entry per CDR3 protein and no DNA. The sample yields 7,000 to 9,000 distinct CDR3 sequences, of which the top ten take up roughly 30%. This CDR3 has 15 amino acids. CDR1 and CDR2 (germline): WNHNN, SYGVQD (reference sequence). The same specimen was also included in a second study, on T cell repertoires in aging, cancer and after chemotherapy.

This sequence was found in a human donor with an autoimmune cytopenia or autoimmune hepatitis (not recorded which). Sequencing input: peripheral blood. V is TRBV10-1 and J is TRBJ2-3. The CDR3 loop reads CASSESVVHTDTQYF.